This is a list of T cell receptor beta chains from one sample in a study of blood T cell repertoires in COVID-19. Sequenced by immunoSEQ multiplex PCR; TCRdb stores in-frame clones only, minus some. The sample carries 65,000 to 90,000 clones, under 90% recorded once. The sequencing sample was made of peripheral blood. The receptors derive from a woman aged 55-70 years with acute or convalescent COVID-19. Each CDR3 is given without its conserved first and last residue.

V gene: TRBV6-1; J gene: TRBJ2-7; CDR3 protein: ASSEFATTPYEQY
V gene: TRBV7-9; J gene: TRBJ1-4; CDR3 protein: ASSVGGFNEKLF
V gene: TRBV6-6; J gene: TRBJ2-4; CDR3 protein: ASSYGGSKNIQY
V gene: TRBV6-2/TRBV6-3; J gene: TRBJ2-7; CDR3 protein: ASSYYPGTGLEQY
V gene: TRBV4-1; J gene: TRBJ2-3; CDR3 protein: ASSQETGGKTDTQY
V gene: TRBV7-9; J gene: TRBJ2-1; CDR3 protein: ASSPGLAGHNEQF
V gene: TRBV11-2; J gene: TRBJ2-3; CDR3 protein: ASSLVSLAGGATDTQY
V gene: TRBV2; J gene: TRBJ2-7; CDR3 protein: ASTSGRALGEQY
V gene: TRBV3-1/TRBV3-2; J gene: TRBJ1-1; CDR3 protein: ASSRWGQGANQAF
V gene: TRBV6-4; J gene: TRBJ1-3; CDR3 protein: ASSETGTGNTIY
V gene: TRBV28; J gene: TRBJ1-2; CDR3 protein: ASRVRINYGYT
V gene: TRBV3-1/TRBV3-2; J gene: TRBJ2-3; CDR3 protein: ASSSQGLDTQY
V gene: TRBV7-9; J gene: TRBJ1-1; CDR3 protein: ASSLAGNTEAF
V gene: TRBV7-8; J gene: TRBJ2-3; CDR3 protein: ASSLLFSRTDTQY
V gene: TRBV6-5; J gene: TRBJ2-5; CDR3 protein: ASSLAGTSVKTQY
V gene: TRBV27; J gene: TRBJ2-5; CDR3 protein: ASSVRVRETQY
V gene: TRBV12-3/TRBV12-4; J gene: TRBJ1-5; CDR3 protein: ASSWGGNQPQH
V gene: TRBV21-1; J gene: TRBJ2-7; CDR3 protein: ASSTPSYVGQY
V gene: TRBV18; J gene: TRBJ2-1; CDR3 protein: ASSPPGQGGSYNEQF
V gene: TRBV14; J gene: TRBJ2-2; CDR3 protein: ASSRDRGTGELF
V gene: TRBV2; J gene: TRBJ2-4; CDR3 protein: ASSDSGPREY
V gene: TRBV3-1/TRBV3-2; J gene: TRBJ2-4; CDR3 protein: ASSQTPSGGAKNIQY
V gene: TRBV24-1; J gene: TRBJ1-1; CDR3 protein: ATGDRQNTEAF
V gene: TRBV18; J gene: TRBJ1-2; CDR3 protein: ASSQATGGQSYGYT
V gene: TRBV7-9; J gene: TRBJ1-6; CDR3 protein: ASSLDSVGNSPLH
V gene: TRBV7-2; J gene: TRBJ2-7; CDR3 protein: ASSSPAGGHYEQY
V gene: TRBV6-5; J gene: TRBJ1-1; CDR3 protein: ASSPPGGNTEAF
V gene: TRBV5-1; J gene: TRBJ1-4; CDR3 protein: ASSLDGGKLF